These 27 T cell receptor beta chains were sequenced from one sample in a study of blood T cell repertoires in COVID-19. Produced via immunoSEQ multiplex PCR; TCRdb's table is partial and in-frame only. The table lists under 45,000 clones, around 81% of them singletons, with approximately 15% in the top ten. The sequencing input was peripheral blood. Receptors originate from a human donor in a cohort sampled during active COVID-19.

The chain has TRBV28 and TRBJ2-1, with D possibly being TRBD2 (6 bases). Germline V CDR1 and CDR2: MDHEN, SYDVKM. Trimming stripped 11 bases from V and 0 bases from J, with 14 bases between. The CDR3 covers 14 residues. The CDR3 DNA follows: TGTGCCTATTGTGGGGGGACCTCCTACAATGAGCAGTTCTTC. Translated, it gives CAYCGGTSYNEQFF.

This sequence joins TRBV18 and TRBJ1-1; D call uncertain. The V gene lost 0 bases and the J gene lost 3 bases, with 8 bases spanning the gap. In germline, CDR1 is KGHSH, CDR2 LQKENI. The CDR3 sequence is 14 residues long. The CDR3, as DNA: TGTGCCAGCTCACCACCGATTAGCGACACTGAAGCTTTCTTT. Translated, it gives CASSPPISDTEAFF.

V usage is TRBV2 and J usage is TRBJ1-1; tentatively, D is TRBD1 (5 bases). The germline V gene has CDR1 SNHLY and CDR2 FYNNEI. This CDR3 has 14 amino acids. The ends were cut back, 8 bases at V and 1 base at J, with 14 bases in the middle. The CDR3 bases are TGTGCCAGCTCCCCTGGGGCCTCGAACACTGAAGCTTTCTTT. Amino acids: CASSPGASNTEAFF.

CDR3 residues: CASSYERGDYGYTF. The CDR3 region has the DNA TGTGCCAGCAGTTATGAGCGGGGGGACTATGGCTACACCTTC. The chain employs TRBV6-2 or TRBV6-3 and TRBJ1-2; D is possibly TRBD1 (5 bases). The V end lost 3 bases, the J end lost 3 bases, and 11 bases lay between the germline ends. Germline V CDR1 and CDR2: MNHEY, SVGEGT. The CDR3 has 14 residues.

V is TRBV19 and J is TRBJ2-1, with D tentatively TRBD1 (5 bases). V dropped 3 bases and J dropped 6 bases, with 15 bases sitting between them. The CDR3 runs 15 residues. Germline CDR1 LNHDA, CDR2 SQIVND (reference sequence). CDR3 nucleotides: TGTGCCAGTAGTATGCAGGGCTCTTTAGGCAATGAGCAGTTCTTC. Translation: CASSMQGSLGNEQFF.

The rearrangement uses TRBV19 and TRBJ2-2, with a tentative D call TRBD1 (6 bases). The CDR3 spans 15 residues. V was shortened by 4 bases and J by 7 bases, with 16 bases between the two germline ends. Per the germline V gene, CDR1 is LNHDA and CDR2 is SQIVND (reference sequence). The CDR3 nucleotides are TGTGCCAGTAGTACCCTAGGGGGACATGGCGGGGAGCTGTTTTTT. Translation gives CASSTLGGHGGELFF.

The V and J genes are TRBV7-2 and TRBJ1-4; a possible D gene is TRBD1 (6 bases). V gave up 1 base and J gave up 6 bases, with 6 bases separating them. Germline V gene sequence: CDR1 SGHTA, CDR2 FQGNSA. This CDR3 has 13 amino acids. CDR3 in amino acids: CASSLDRDEKLFF. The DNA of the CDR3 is TGTGCCAGCAGCTTAGACAGGGATGAAAAACTGTTTTTT.

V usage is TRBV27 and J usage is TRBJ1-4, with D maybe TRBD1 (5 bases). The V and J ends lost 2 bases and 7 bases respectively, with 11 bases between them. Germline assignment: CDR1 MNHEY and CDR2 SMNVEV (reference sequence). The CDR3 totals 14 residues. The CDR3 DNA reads TGTGCCAGCAGTTTAGCAGGGTCGGCTGAAAAACTGTTTTTT. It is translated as CASSLAGSAEKLFF.

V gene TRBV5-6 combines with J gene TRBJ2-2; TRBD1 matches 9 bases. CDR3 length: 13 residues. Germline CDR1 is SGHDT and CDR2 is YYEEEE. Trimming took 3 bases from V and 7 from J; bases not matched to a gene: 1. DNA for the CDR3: TGTGCCAGCAGCTGGGACAGGGACGGGGAGCTGTTTTTT. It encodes CASSWDRDGELFF.

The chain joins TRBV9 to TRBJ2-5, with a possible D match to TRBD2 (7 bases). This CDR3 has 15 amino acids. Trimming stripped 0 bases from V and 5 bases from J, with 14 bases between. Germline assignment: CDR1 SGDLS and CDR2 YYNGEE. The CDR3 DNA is TGTGCCAGCAGCGTAGCCGGGGGGCGTTCGGAGACCCAGTACTTC. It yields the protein CASSVAGGRSETQYF.

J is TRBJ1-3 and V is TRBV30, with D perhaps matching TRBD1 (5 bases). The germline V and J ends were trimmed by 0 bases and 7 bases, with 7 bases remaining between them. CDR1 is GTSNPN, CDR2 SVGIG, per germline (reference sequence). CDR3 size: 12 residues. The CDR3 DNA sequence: TGTGCCTGGAGTGTTCGGGGGAACACCATATATTTT. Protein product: CAWSVRGNTIYF.

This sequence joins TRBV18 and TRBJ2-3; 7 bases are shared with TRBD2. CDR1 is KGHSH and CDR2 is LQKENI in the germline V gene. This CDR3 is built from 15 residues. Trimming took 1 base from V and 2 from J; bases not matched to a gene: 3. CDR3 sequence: CASSPRDYLTDTQYF. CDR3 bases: TGTGCCAGCTCACCACGGGACTACCTCACAGATACGCAGTATTTT.

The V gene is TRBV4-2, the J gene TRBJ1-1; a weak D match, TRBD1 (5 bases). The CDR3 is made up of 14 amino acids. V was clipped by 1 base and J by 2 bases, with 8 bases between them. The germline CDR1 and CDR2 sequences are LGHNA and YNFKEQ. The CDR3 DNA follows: TGTGCCAGCAGCCAAGTGGGGGGTAACACTGAAGCTTTCTTT. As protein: CASSQVGGNTEAFF.

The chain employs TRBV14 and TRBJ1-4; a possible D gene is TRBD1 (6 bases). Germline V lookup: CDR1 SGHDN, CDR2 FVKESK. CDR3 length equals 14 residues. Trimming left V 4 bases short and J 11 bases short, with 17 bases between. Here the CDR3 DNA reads TGTGCCAGCAGCCCACCGACCGGGACATTTAAACTGTTTTTT. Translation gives CASSPPTGTFKLFF.

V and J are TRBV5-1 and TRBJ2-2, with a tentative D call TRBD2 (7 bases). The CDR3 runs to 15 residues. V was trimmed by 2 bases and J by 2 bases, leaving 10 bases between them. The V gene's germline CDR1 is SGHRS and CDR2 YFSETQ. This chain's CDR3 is CASSFRGANTGELFF. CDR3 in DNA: TGCGCCAGCAGCTTTCGGGGGGCTAACACCGGGGAGCTGTTTTTT. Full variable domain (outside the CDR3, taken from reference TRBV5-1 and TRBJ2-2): KAGVTQTPRYLIKTRGQQVTLSCSPISGHRSVSWYQQTPGQGLQFLFEYFSETQRNKGNFPGRFSGRQFSNSRSEMNVSTLELGDSALYLCASSFRGANTGELFFGEGSRLTVL.

The CDR3, as DNA: TGCGCCAGCAGCTCCCCCGGCAGGGGAAATGAAAAACTGTTTTTT. It encodes CASSSPGRGNEKLFF. The chain is built from TRBV5-1 and TRBJ1-4, with D possibly TRBD1 on 6 matching bases. Germline V lookup: CDR1 SGHRS, CDR2 YFSETQ. The CDR3 is 15 residues long. Between the trimmed V and J ends, which lost 3 bases and 5 bases, there was a span of 14 bases.

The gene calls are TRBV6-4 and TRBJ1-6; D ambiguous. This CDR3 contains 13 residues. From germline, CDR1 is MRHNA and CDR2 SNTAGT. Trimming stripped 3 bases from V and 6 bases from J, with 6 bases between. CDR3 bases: TGTGCCAGCAGTGAAGCCCCTAATTCACCCCTCCACTTT. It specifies CASSEAPNSPLHF.

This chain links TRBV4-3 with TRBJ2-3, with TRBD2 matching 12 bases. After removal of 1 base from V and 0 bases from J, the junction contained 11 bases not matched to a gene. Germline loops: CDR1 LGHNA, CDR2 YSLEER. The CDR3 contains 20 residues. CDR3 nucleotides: TGCGCCAGCAGCCAAGCTTCTCCCCTAGCGGGGGGGATGAGCACAGATACGCAGTATTTT. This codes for CASSQASPLAGGMSTDTQYF.

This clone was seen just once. The CDR3 region is CATSATTGFNEQFF. The CDR3 DNA reads TGTGCCACCAGTGCGACGACAGGTTTCAATGAGCAGTTCTTC. The rearrangement uses TRBV24-1 and TRBJ2-1, with D perhaps matching TRBD1 (6 bases). Germline CDR1 reads KGHDR; CDR2 reads SFDVKD. There are 14 residues in the CDR3. Trimming stripped 5 bases from V and 6 bases from J, with 13 bases between.

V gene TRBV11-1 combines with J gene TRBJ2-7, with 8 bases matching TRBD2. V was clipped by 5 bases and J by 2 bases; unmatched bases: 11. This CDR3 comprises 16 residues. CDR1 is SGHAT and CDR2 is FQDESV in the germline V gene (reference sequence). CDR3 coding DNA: TGTGCCAGCAGCAAGCCCCCCGGCGGGGGGCCCTACGAGCAGTACTTC. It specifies CASSKPPGGGPYEQYF. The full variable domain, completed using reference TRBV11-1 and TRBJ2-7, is EAEVAQSPRYKITEKSQAVAFWCDPISGHATLYWYRQILGQGPELLVQFQDESVVDDSQLPKDRFSAERLKGVDSTLKIQPAELGDSAMYLCASSKPPGGGPYEQYFGPGTRLTVT.

CDR3 amino acids: CASSQGQGGSSNQPQHF. CDR3 in DNA: TGTGCCAGCAGCCAGGGTCAGGGGGGAAGTAGCAATCAGCCCCAGCATTTT. The V and J genes are TRBV4-2 and TRBJ1-5, with 7 bases lining up with TRBD1. J lost 0 bases, V lost 3 bases, and 8 bases had no gene match. The CDR3 extends over 17 amino acids. Per the germline V gene, CDR1 is LGHNA and CDR2 is YNFKEQ.

The CDR3 region is CASSLGGTGNSPLHF. DNA for the CDR3: TGTGCCAGCAGCTTAGGGGGGACAGGGAATTCACCCCTCCACTTT. The chain uses TRBV7-9 and TRBJ1-6, with TRBD1 identical over 9 bases. The CDR3 runs 15 residues. CDR1 is SEHNR, CDR2 FQNEAQ, per germline (reference sequence). V was clipped by 1 base and J by 7 bases; unmatched bases: 2. Filled out from reference TRBV7-9 and TRBJ1-6, the complete variable domain reads DTGVSQNPRHKITKRGQNVTFRCDPISEHNRLYWYRQTLGQGPEFLTYFQNEAQLEKSRLLSDRFSAERPKGSFSTLEIQRTEQGDSAMYLCASSLGGTGNSPLHFGNGTRLTVT.

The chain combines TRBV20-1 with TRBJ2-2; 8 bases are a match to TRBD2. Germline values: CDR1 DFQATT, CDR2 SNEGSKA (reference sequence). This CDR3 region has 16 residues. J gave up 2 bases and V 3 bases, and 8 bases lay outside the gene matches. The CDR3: CSASKPGLGNTGELFF. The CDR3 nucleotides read TGCAGTGCTAGTAAACCGGGACTAGGCAACACCGGGGAGCTGTTTTTT.

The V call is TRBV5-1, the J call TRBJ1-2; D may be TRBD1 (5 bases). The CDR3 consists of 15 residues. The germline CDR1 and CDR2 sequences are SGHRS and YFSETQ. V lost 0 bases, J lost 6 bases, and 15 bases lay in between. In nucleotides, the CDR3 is TGCGCCAGCAGCTTGGCCGGTCAGGGATCTGATGGCTACACCTTC. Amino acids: CASSLAGQGSDGYTF.

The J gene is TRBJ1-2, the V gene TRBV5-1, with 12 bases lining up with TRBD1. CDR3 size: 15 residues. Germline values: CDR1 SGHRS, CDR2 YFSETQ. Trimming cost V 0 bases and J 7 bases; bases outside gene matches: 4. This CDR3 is CASSLGWDRGLGYTF. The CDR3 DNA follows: TGCGCCAGCAGCTTGGGTTGGGACAGGGGGCTTGGCTACACCTTC.

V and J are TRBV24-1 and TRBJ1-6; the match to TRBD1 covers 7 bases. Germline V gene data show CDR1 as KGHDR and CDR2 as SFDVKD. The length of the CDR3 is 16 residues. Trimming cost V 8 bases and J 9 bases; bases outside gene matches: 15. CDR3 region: CATIPGQLWWSSPLHF. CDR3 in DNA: TGTGCCACCATCCCGGGACAGCTCTGGTGGAGTTCACCCCTCCACTTT.

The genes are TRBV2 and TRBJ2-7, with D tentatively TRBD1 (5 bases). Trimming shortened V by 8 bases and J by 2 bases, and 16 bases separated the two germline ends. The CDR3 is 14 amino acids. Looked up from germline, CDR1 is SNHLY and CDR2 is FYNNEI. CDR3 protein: CASLLGRAPYEQYF. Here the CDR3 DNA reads TGTGCCAGCCTGTTGGGCAGGGCGCCCTACGAGCAGTACTTC.